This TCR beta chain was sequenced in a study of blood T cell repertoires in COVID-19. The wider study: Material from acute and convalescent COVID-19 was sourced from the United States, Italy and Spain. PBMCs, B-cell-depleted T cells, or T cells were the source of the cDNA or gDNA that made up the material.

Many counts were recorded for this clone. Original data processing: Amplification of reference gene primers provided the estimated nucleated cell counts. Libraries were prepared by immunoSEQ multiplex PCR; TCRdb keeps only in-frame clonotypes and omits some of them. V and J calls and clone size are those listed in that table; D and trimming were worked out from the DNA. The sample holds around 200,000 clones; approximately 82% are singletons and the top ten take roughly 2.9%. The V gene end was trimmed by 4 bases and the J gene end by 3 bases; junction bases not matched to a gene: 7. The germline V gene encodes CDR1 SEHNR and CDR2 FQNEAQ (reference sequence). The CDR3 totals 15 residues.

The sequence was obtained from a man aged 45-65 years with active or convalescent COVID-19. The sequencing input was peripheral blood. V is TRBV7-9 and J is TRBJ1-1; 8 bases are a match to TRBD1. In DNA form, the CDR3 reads TGTGCCAGCAGCTCCGGGACAGGCGGCCACACTGAAGCTTTCTTT. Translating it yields CASSSGTGGHTEAFF.